This T cell receptor (beta chain) was recorded in a study of T cells in Graves' hyperthyroidism and ophthalmopathy. Broader study findings: Ophthalmopathy stood apart from stable hyperthyroidism in a 13 V-J model.

TCR beta CDR3 region amplification was performed from RNA transcripts. The primer set for the first-round RT-PCR of the TCR CDR3 was HTBI. MiXCR was run by TCRdb on the multiplex PCR reads, yielding one entry per CDR3 protein. The repertoire holds approximately 400,000 distinct CDR3 sequences, with approximately 13% as singletons. Uncontrolled infections, other autoimmune diseases, pregnancy or lactation led to exclusion of patients. A roughly 9.3 ml volume of fresh peripheral blood provided the PBMCs. This clonotype was seen ten or more times. Its antigen is undetermined. Sequencing was carried out using blood. This TCR came from a man aged 25 to 40 with Graves' hyperthyroidism that later progressed to Graves' ophthalmopathy.

The CDR3: CATREGGAPSGANVLTF. The DNA for the CDR3 is TGTGCCACCCGGGAAGGGGGCGCGCCCTCTGGGGCCAACGTCCTGACTTTC. This chain links TRBV28 with TRBJ2-6, with 7 bases identical to TRBD1. This CDR3 spans 17 amino acids. In germline, CDR1 is MDHEN, CDR2 SYDVKM. After removal of 10 bases from V and 0 bases from J, the junction contained 12 bases not matched to a gene.